Each of the 7 T cell receptor beta chains below was sequenced from the same sample in a study of blood T cells in healthy people across ages. With a J-beta primer mix and a sample-barcoded 5' primer, a second PCR ran roughly 6 to 12 cycles. One entry per CDR3 protein, called by TCRdb with MiXCR from the 5' RACE reads. The sample records over 600,000 distinct CDR3 sequences, about 45% being singletons. The sample taken for sequencing was blood. These receptors came from an older man in good health.

Points on this clonotype: Being one base from a much bigger clone, this may be a read error. The chain carries TRBV29-1 and TRBJ2-5; possibly TRBD2 for D (6 bases). This CDR3 region has 11 residues. Trimming pared 4 bases from V and 12 bases from J, leaving 15 bases between. CDR1 and CDR2 (germline): SQVTM, ANQGSEA. CDR3 in DNA: TGCAGCGTTGGAATGTGGGACTGGGAGTACTTC. The encoded protein is CSVGMWDWEYF.

The chain recombines TRBV28 with TRBJ1-2; D is perhaps TRBD1 (5 bases). This CDR3 region has 14 residues. From germline, CDR1 is MDHEN and CDR2 SYDVKM. With 5 bases removed from V and 8 bases from J, the gap between germline ends came to 18 bases. For the CDR3, the DNA is TGTGCCAGCAGTCCCCCGACAGAACGGGGAGGCTACACCTTC. Its protein product is CASSPPTERGGYTF.

The J gene is TRBJ2-1, the V gene TRBV9, with D uncertain. V was clipped by 0 bases and J by 8 bases, with 12 bases between them. Germline V lookup: CDR1 SGDLS, CDR2 YYNGEE. This CDR3 spans 14 amino acids. This CDR3 reads CASSVVPGSDEQFF. CDR3 DNA sequence: TGTGCCAGCAGCGTAGTTCCCGGGTCCGATGAGCAGTTCTTC.

A remark on this clonotype: At one of its ends the junction is not consistent with the germline gene, which may arise from a read error. The rearrangement uses TRBV7-2 and TRBJ1-4; TRBD1 agrees at 9 bases. Germline values: CDR1 SGHTA, CDR2 FQGNSA. The CDR3 is made up of 14 amino acids. The CDR3 spells CASTGGPTNEELFF. CDR3 nucleotide sequence: TGTGCCAGTACAGGGGGCCCTACTAATGAAGAACTGTTTTTT.

This clonotype was recorded at least ten times. The chain combines TRBV5-1 with TRBJ2-3, with TRBD2 matching over 11 bases. CDR3 length: 15 amino acids. V lost 3 bases to trimming and J lost 3 bases; unmatched junction nucleotides: 3. The germline V gene has CDR1 SGHRS and CDR2 YFSETQ. CDR3 bases: TGCGCCAGCAGCTACCGGACTAGCGGGACAGATACGCAGTATTTT. Encoded protein: CASSYRTSGTDTQYF.

The V gene is TRBV2, the J gene TRBJ2-7; TRBD2 agrees at 8 bases. The germline CDR1 and CDR2 sequences are SNHLY and FYNNEI. CDR3 size: 13 residues. The trim removed 9 bases at V and 3 bases at J, leaving 7 bases unmatched. The CDR3 DNA sequence: TGTGCCAGTAACAGCGGGAGTGTCTACGAGCAGTACTTC. It translates to CASNSGSVYEQYF.

The chain carries TRBV24-1 and TRBJ2-2; D might be TRBD2 (5 bases). Trimming removed 3 bases at V and 6 bases at J, with 16 bases between. CDR1 is KGHDR and CDR2 is SFDVKD in the germline V gene. This CDR3 is 16 amino acids long. This CDR3 is CATSDEDSYNAGELFF. DNA for the CDR3: TGTGCCACCAGTGATGAGGACTCTTATAACGCCGGGGAGCTGTTTTTT.